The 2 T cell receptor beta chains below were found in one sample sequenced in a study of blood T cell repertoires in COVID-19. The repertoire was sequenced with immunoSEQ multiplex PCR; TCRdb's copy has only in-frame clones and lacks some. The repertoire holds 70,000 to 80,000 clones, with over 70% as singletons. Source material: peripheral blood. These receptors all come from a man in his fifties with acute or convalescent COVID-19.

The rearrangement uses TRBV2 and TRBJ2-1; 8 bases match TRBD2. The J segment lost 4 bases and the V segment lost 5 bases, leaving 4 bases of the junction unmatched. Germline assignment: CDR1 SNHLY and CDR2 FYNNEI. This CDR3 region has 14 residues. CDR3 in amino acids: CASSFSGVYNEQFF. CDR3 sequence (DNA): TGTGCCAGCAGTTTTAGCGGGGTATACAATGAGCAGTTCTTC.

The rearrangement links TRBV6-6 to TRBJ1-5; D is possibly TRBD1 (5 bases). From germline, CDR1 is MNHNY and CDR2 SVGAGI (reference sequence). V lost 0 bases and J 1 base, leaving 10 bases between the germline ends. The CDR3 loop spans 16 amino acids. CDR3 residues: CASSYSRQFSNQPQHF. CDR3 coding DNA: TGTGCCAGCAGTTACTCCCGACAGTTCAGCAATCAGCCCCAGCATTTT.